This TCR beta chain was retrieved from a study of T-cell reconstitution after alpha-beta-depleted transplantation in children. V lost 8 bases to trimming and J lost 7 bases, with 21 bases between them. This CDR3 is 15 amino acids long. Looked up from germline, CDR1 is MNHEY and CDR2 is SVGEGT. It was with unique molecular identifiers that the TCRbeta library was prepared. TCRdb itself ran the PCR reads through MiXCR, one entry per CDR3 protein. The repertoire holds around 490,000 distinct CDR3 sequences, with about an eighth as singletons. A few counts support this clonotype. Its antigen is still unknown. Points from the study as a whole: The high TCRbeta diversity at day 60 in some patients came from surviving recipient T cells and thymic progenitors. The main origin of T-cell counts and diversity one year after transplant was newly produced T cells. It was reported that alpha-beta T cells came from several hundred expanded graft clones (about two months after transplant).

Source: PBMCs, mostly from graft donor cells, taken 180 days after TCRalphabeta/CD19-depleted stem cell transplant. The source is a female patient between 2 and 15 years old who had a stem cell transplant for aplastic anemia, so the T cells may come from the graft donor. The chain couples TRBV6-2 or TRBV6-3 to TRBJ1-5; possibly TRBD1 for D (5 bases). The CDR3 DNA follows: TGTGCCAGCGGCGGGGCCAGGGAGAATATCCAGCCCCAGCATTTT. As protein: CASGGARENIQPQHF.